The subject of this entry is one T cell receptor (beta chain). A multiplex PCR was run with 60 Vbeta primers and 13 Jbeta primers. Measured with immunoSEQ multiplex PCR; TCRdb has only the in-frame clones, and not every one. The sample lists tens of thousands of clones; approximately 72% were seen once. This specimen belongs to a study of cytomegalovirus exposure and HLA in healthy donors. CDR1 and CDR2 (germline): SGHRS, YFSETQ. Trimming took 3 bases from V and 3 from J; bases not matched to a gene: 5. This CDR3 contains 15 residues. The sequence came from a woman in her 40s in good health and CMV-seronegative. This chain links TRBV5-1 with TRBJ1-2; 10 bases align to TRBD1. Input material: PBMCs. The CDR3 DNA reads TGCGCCAGCAGCTACGACAGGGGGCTGGACTATGGCTACACCTTC. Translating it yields CASSYDRGLDYGYTF.